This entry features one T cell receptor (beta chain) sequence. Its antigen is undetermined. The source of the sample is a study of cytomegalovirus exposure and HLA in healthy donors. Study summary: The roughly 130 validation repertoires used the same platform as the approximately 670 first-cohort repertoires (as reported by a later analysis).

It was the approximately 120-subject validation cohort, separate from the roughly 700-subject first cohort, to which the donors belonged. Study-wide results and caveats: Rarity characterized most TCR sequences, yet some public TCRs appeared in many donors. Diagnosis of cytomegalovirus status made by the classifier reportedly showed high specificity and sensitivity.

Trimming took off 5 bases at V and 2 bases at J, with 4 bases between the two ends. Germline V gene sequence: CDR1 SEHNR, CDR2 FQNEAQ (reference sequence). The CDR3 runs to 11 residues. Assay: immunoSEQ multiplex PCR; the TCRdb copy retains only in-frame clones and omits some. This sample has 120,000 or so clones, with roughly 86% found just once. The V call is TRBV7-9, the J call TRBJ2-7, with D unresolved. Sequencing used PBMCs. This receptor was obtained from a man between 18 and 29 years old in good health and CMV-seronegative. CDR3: CASSLTYEQYF. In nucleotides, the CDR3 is TGTGCCAGCAGCCTTACCTACGAGCAGTACTTC.